These 23 T cell receptor beta chains share one sample of origin, sequenced in a study of T cells in tuberculosis. Profiling relied on immunoSEQ multiplex PCR, and the TCRdb table lists in-frame clones only, not all of them. The data hold under 45,000 clones, with over 90% observed a single time. What was sequenced was PBMCs. These receptors were taken from a donor under 30 with latent tuberculosis or without tuberculosis infection.

The J gene is TRBJ2-7, the V gene TRBV15; 8 nucleotides agree with TRBD1. CDR1 and CDR2 (germline): LNHNV, YYDKDF (reference sequence). V lost 1 base and J lost 1; bases outside the gene matches: 3. The CDR3 extends over 15 amino acids. In DNA, the CDR3 is TGTGCCACCAGCAGAGTGGGGGACAGGTCCTACGAGCAGTACTTC. Its protein product is CATSRVGDRSYEQYF.

This clone was observed a single time. This chain links TRBV5-1 with TRBJ2-7, with 8 bases identical to TRBD2. Germline CDR1 reads SGHRS; CDR2 reads YFSETQ. With V trimmed by 1 base and J by 3 bases, 6 bases remained unmatched. This CDR3 is built from 15 residues. The CDR3: CASSLNTGGNYEQYF. CDR3 nucleotide sequence: TGCGCCAGCAGCTTGAATACGGGGGGGAACTACGAGCAGTACTTC.

The chain couples TRBV27 to TRBJ1-2, with a tentative D call TRBD1 (5 bases). V lost 2 bases, J lost 4 bases, and 8 bases lay in between. This CDR3 has 13 residues. In germline, CDR1 is MNHEY, CDR2 SMNVEV (reference sequence). The CDR3 is CASSLRQTYGYTF. As DNA, the CDR3 is TGTGCCAGCAGTTTACGACAGACCTATGGCTACACCTTC.

The chain couples TRBV30 to TRBJ1-2; unclear D gene. This CDR3 spans 14 amino acids. V lost 2 bases to trimming and J lost 6 bases, with 16 bases between them. CDR1 is GTSNPN, CDR2 SVGIG, per germline (reference sequence). The CDR3 sequence: CAWSSLEGMNGYTF. As DNA, the CDR3 is TGTGCCTGGAGTAGCTTGGAGGGTATGAATGGCTACACCTTC. The full variable domain, completed using reference TRBV30 and TRBJ1-2, is SQTIHQWPATLVQPVGSPLSLECTVEGTSNPNLYWYRQAAGRGLQLLFYSVGIGQISSEVPQNLSASRPQDRQFILSSKKLLLSDSGFYLCAWSSLEGMNGYTFGSGTRLTVV.

V gene TRBV5-4 combines with J gene TRBJ1-3, with D unclear. Germline CDR1 reads SGHNT; CDR2 reads YYREEE (reference sequence). There are 15 residues in the CDR3. Trimming pared 5 bases from V and 0 bases from J, leaving 12 bases between. Here the CDR3 reads CASRSYRDSGNTIYF. DNA for the CDR3: TGTGCCAGCAGGTCCTACAGAGACTCTGGAAACACCATATATTTT.

This clone appeared once. This chain links TRBV18 with TRBJ1-6; TRBD1 might be the D (5 bases). The CDR3 totals 13 residues. Trimming took off 3 bases at V and 6 bases at J, with 6 bases between the two ends. Germline-derived CDR1 and CDR2 are KGHSH and LQKENI. The CDR3 DNA sequence: TGTGCCAGCTCACCGGACATTAATTCACCCCTCCACTTT. It encodes CASSPDINSPLHF. Looking up the rest from reference TRBV18 and TRBJ1-6 gives the full variable domain: NAGVMQNPRHLVRRRGQEARLRCSPMKGHSHVYWYRQLPEEGLKFMVYLQKENIIDESGMPKERFSAEFPKEGPSILRIQQVVRGDSAAYFCASSPDINSPLHFGNGTRLTVT.

J is TRBJ2-2 and V is TRBV6-5, with D hard to call. The V gene lost 2 bases and the J gene lost 0 bases, with 10 bases spanning the gap. Germline values: CDR1 MNHEY, CDR2 SVGAGI. There are 16 residues in the CDR3. The CDR3 loop is CASSYAEPANTGELFF. As DNA, the CDR3 is TGTGCCAGCAGTTACGCGGAGCCCGCGAACACCGGGGAGCTGTTTTTT.

The rearrangement joins TRBV9 to TRBJ2-7, with D possibly TRBD2 on 5 matching bases. Germline CDR1 is SGDLS and CDR2 is YYNGEE. V lost 0 bases to trimming and J lost 3 bases, with 13 bases between them. This CDR3 comprises 15 residues. CDR3: CASSVAWTVDYEQYF. CDR3 sequence (DNA): TGTGCCAGCAGCGTAGCGTGGACTGTCGACTACGAGCAGTACTTC.

The J gene is TRBJ1-4, the V gene TRBV4-1; 7 nucleotides agree with TRBD1. V trimming: 3 bases; J trimming: 6 bases; junction bases outside the gene matches: 10. This CDR3 is 16 amino acids long. The germline V gene encodes CDR1 MGHRA and CDR2 YSYEKL. In DNA, the CDR3 is TGCGCCAGCAGCCATGCTCGACAGGGTTCGGATGAAAAACTGTTTTTT. This gives the protein CASSHARQGSDEKLFF.

The genes are TRBV25-1 and TRBJ1-1; TRBD1 matches at 8 bases. J gave up 3 bases and V 2 bases, and 2 bases lay outside the gene matches. Per the germline V gene, CDR1 is MGHDK and CDR2 is SYGVNS. This CDR3 is 14 amino acids long. CDR3 loop: CASSELDRDTEAFF. CDR3 bases: TGTGCCAGCAGTGAACTGGACAGGGACACTGAAGCTTTCTTT.

The J gene is TRBJ2-3, the V gene TRBV19; tentative D call: TRBD1 (5 bases). The V and J ends lost 3 bases and 2 bases respectively, with 12 bases between them. Germline lookup yields CDR1 LNHDA and CDR2 SQIVND (reference sequence). The length of the CDR3 is 15 residues. CDR3 amino acids: CASSIRQGFTDTQYF. CDR3 DNA: TGTGCCAGTAGTATCCGGCAGGGCTTCACAGATACGCAGTATTTT.

The rearrangement uses TRBV5-5 and TRBJ2-7, with D maybe TRBD2 (5 bases). The CDR3 consists of 14 residues. Germline V CDR1 and CDR2: SGHKS, YYEKEE (reference sequence). Trimming stripped 0 bases from V and 3 bases from J, with 10 bases between. For the CDR3, the DNA is TGTGCCAGCAGCTTGGGGGTGAGGGACTACGAGCAGTACTTC. Its translation: CASSLGVRDYEQYF.

The chain uses TRBV6-1 and TRBJ2-1; TRBD1 matches 10 bases. The germline gives CDR1 MNHNS, CDR2 SASEGT. The CDR3 is 21 residues long. Trimming cost V 2 bases and J 0 bases; bases outside gene matches: 16. Written as DNA, the CDR3 is TGTGCCAGCAGTGAATTCGGGGACAGGGGTTACGAGGAGAGCTCCTACAATGAGCAGTTCTTC. Residues: CASSEFGDRGYEESSYNEQFF.

This rearrangement joins TRBV30 to TRBJ1-5; D may be TRBD1 (6 bases). CDR3 length: 12 amino acids. Germline V gene sequence: CDR1 GTSNPN, CDR2 SVGIG (reference sequence). Trimming took 5 bases from V and 5 from J, leaving 10 bases between them. CDR3 in amino acids: CAWGTGYQPQHF. In DNA, the CDR3 is TGTGCCTGGGGAACAGGGTATCAGCCCCAGCATTTT.

In this sample, this clone turned up once. The chain carries TRBV30 and TRBJ1-2; D is possibly TRBD1 (6 bases). CDR3 length: 16 residues. Germline CDR1 reads GTSNPN; CDR2 reads SVGIG (reference sequence). V lost 3 bases and J lost 4, with 21 bases in between. CDR3 amino acids: CAWSPDRDTLTYGYTF. CDR3 DNA sequence: TGTGCCTGGAGCCCTGACCGGGACACATTAACCTATGGCTACACCTTC.

V usage is TRBV29-1 and J usage is TRBJ1-1; D is unclear. The CDR3 has 11 amino acids. Trimming took 3 bases from V and 1 from J, leaving 3 bases between them. Germline loops: CDR1 SQVTM, CDR2 ANQGSEA. Here the CDR3 reads CSVDKNTEAFF. Written as DNA, the CDR3 is TGCAGCGTTGACAAGAACACTGAAGCTTTCTTT. The variable domain in full, completed from reference TRBV29-1 and TRBJ1-1, reads SAVISQKPSRDICQRGTSLTIQCQVDSQVTMMFWYRQQPGQSLTLIATANQGSEATYESGFVIDKFPISRPNLTFSTLTVSNMSPEDSSIYLCSVDKNTEAFFGQGTRLTVV.

This clone was counted a single time. The chain has TRBV19 and TRBJ1-2; 7 bases map to TRBD1. Per the germline V gene, CDR1 is LNHDA and CDR2 is SQIVND (reference sequence). The ends lost 4 bases at V and 4 bases at J; junction bases unmatched: 9. The CDR3 is made up of 15 amino acids. DNA of the CDR3: TGTGCCAGTAGTACGTTTGACAGGGCGACCTATGGCTACACCTTC. Translated: CASSTFDRATYGYTF. Full variable domain (outside the CDR3, taken from reference TRBV19 and TRBJ1-2): DGGITQSPKYLFRKEGQNVTLSCEQNLNHDAMYWYRQDPGQGLRLIYYSQIVNDFQKGDIAEGYSVSREKKESFPLTVTSAQKNPTAFYLCASSTFDRATYGYTFGSGTRLTVV.

This rearrangement joins TRBV7-6 to TRBJ2-1; 11 bases fit TRBD2. The CDR3 is made up of 15 amino acids. J gave up 6 bases and V 5 bases, and 6 bases lay outside the gene matches. CDR1 SGHVS and CDR2 FNYEAQ come from the germline V gene. Here the CDR3 reads CASSISGGEGNEQFF. The CDR3, as DNA: TGTGCCAGCAGCATTAGCGGGGGGGAAGGCAATGAGCAGTTCTTC. Full variable domain (rest looked up from reference TRBV7-6 and TRBJ2-1): GAGVSQSPRYKVTKRGQDVALRCDPISGHVSLYWYRQALGQGPEFLTYFNYEAQQDKSGLPNDRFSAERPEGSISTLTIQRTEQRDSAMYRCASSISGGEGNEQFFGPGTRLTVL.

The chain uses TRBV6-1 and TRBJ2-7; D is unresolved. The length of the CDR3 is 14 residues. The V gene's germline CDR1 is MNHNS and CDR2 SASEGT. With 2 bases removed from V and 6 bases from J, the gap between germline ends came to 14 bases. Written as DNA, the CDR3 is TGTGCCAGCAGTGAATATGGCCTTAGAGGCGAGCAGTACTTC. Residues: CASSEYGLRGEQYF.

The chain recombines TRBV5-1 with TRBJ2-7; 7 bases agree with TRBD2. The CDR3 runs to 13 residues. The germline gives CDR1 SGHRS, CDR2 YFSETQ. V lost 2 bases to trimming and J lost 7 bases; unmatched junction nucleotides: 6. CDR3 residues: CASSLSREGEQYF. For the CDR3, the DNA is TGCGCCAGCAGCTTATCCAGGGAGGGAGAGCAGTACTTC.

CDR3 protein: CAGSVRGLDEQYF. The CDR3 DNA reads TGTGCCGGCTCGGTTAGAGGGCTGGACGAGCAGTACTTC. The chain couples TRBV7-2 to TRBJ2-7; D might be TRBD2 (5 bases). Germline V gene lookup returns CDR1 SGHTA and CDR2 FQGNSA. Trimming took off 11 bases at V and 5 bases at J, with 19 bases between the two ends. This CDR3 spans 13 amino acids.

V gene TRBV6-4 combines with J gene TRBJ2-7; D remains unclear. The CDR3 is made up of 14 amino acids. CDR1 and CDR2 (germline): MRHNA, SNTAGT. Trimming took 2 bases from V and 0 from J, leaving 8 bases between them. CDR3 coding DNA: TGTGCCAGCAGTGACCTCCTTGTCTCCTACGAGCAGTACTTC. Translated: CASSDLLVSYEQYF.

The chain employs TRBV5-1 and TRBJ1-2, with no clear D. The CDR3 is made up of 12 amino acids. Per the germline V gene, CDR1 is SGHRS and CDR2 is YFSETQ. Between the trimmed V and J ends, which lost 3 bases and 8 bases, there was a span of 11 bases. CDR3 region: CASSWNNGGYTF. In DNA form, the CDR3 reads TGCGCCAGCAGCTGGAACAACGGGGGCTACACCTTC.